Below, 23 T cell receptor beta chains from the same sample are listed, as sequenced in a study of T cell responses to AZD1222 COVID-19 vaccine. The assay was immunoSEQ multiplex PCR, and TCRdb's table has in-frame clones only and misses some. The sample has about 150,000 clones; around nine tenths are singletons. The sequencing used peripheral blood, collected on day 0 of AZD1222 vaccination. The receptors were gathered from an adult in good health.

The CDR3 DNA reads TGTGCCAGCAGTCAAGGGGGTGAGCAGTTCTTC. Translation gives CASSQGGEQFF. This chain connects TRBV27 to TRBJ2-1, with TRBD1 as a possible D gene (6 bases). Deletions cut 5 bases from V and 9 bases from J, with 8 bases between. The CDR3 runs to 11 residues. Germline V gives CDR1 MNHEY, CDR2 SMNVEV (reference sequence).

V and J are TRBV19 and TRBJ1-4; TRBD1 is a possible D gene (5 bases). The germline CDR1 and CDR2 sequences are LNHDA and SQIVND (reference sequence). This CDR3 is 16 amino acids long. The ends were cut back, 4 bases at V and 10 bases at J, with 22 bases in the middle. In DNA form, the CDR3 reads TGTGCCAGTAGTACCCAAACGGCAGGGTACTCTGTAAAACTGTTTTTT. Its protein is CASSTQTAGYSVKLFF.

The gene calls are TRBV7-2 and TRBJ2-3; D call uncertain. Germline CDR1 and CDR2: SGHTA and FQGNSA. CDR3 length: 15 amino acids. Trimming stripped 1 base from V and 6 bases from J, with 14 bases between. CDR3 in amino acids: CASSLVPGKVDTQYF. The CDR3 DNA sequence: TGTGCCAGCAGCTTAGTGCCTGGAAAGGTGGATACGCAGTATTTT.

The CDR3 here is CATSRGLAAPGGNEQFF. CDR3 coding DNA: TGTGCCACCTCAAGAGGGCTAGCGGCCCCGGGGGGCAATGAGCAGTTCTTC. The chain links TRBV24-1 to TRBJ2-1, with 7 bases matching TRBD2. In germline, CDR1 is KGHDR, CDR2 SFDVKD. The CDR3 loop spans 17 amino acids. J was trimmed by 6 bases and V by 9 bases; bases with no gene match: 19.

The chain links TRBV5-5 to TRBJ2-7; 7 positions agree with TRBD1. This CDR3 has 15 residues. The V and J ends lost 4 bases and 3 bases, in that order; junction bases with no gene match: 10. In germline, CDR1 is SGHKS, CDR2 YYEKEE (reference sequence). CDR3 region: CASSLYRGTSYEQYF. CDR3 in DNA: TGTGCCAGCAGCCTATACAGGGGAACAAGCTACGAGCAGTACTTC.

The chain is built from TRBV10-3 and TRBJ1-6; possibly TRBD1 for D (5 bases). Trimming took off 6 bases at V and 4 bases at J, with 10 bases between the two ends. Germline V gene data show CDR1 as ENHRY and CDR2 as SYGVKD. This CDR3 is 14 amino acids long. The CDR3 sequence: CAIRRDYYNSPLHF. The CDR3 bases are TGTGCCATCAGGCGGGACTATTATAATTCACCCCTCCACTTT.

The V gene is TRBV24-1, the J gene TRBJ2-2, with 9 bases lining up with TRBD1. Germline assignment: CDR1 KGHDR and CDR2 SFDVKD. The CDR3 extends over 15 amino acids. The ends lost 5 bases at V and 4 bases at J; junction bases unmatched: 4. The CDR3 here is CATSVGDRVTGELFF. CDR3 nucleotides: TGTGCCACCAGTGTCGGGGACAGGGTCACCGGGGAGCTGTTTTTT.

This chain connects TRBV5-4 to TRBJ2-2; TRBD2 matches 9 bases. This CDR3 has 16 amino acids. V shed 4 bases, J shed 4 bases, and the junction held 8 bases outside the gene matches. CDR1 SGHNT and CDR2 YYREEE come from the germline V gene (reference sequence). The CDR3 is CASSPLAGTGTGELFF. The CDR3 DNA is TGTGCCAGCAGCCCCCTAGCGGGGACGGGCACCGGGGAGCTGTTTTTT.

This chain joins TRBV7-8 and TRBJ1-1; 8 nucleotides align to TRBD1. Germline V gives CDR1 SGHVS, CDR2 FQNEAQ. The CDR3 runs to 15 residues. V dropped 5 bases and J dropped 1; count of bases not matched to a gene: 6. The CDR3 here is CASSRGQGANTEAFF. DNA of the CDR3: TGTGCCAGCAGCCGGGGCCAGGGGGCGAACACTGAAGCTTTCTTT.

This clone was counted between two and nine times. This sequence joins TRBV2 and TRBJ2-7; D unclear. Trimming took 3 bases from V and 4 from J, leaving 10 bases between them. The CDR3 spans 13 residues. CDR1 and CDR2 (germline): SNHLY, FYNNEI. CDR3 loop: CASSEGFQYEQYF. The CDR3 bases are TGTGCCAGCAGTGAGGGGTTCCAGTACGAGCAGTACTTC.

The chain carries TRBV15 and TRBJ2-1; D ambiguous. CDR1 is LNHNV, CDR2 YYDKDF, per germline (reference sequence). The CDR3 is 15 amino acids. The V gene lost 1 base and the J gene lost 7 bases, with 14 bases spanning the gap. CDR3 sequence (DNA): TGTGCCACCAGCAGAGTTTCGTATACAGTGAATGAGCAGTTCTTC. This gives the protein CATSRVSYTVNEQFF.

Concerning this clone: A read error may account for a junction end that differs from germline. The V call is TRBV6-6, the J call TRBJ2-7; tentative D call: TRBD1 (6 bases). This CDR3 contains 15 residues. Germline CDR1 reads MNHNY; CDR2 reads SVGAGI (reference sequence). In nucleotides, the CDR3 is TGTGCCAGCAGTTACTCGACGGACAGTCTCCCGATCGGTGACTTC. This gives the protein CASSYSTDSLPIGDF.

The chain carries TRBV28 and TRBJ1-5; 8 positions agree with TRBD1. Germline V gives CDR1 MDHEN, CDR2 SYDVKM. J gave up 6 bases and V 7 bases, and 11 bases lay outside the gene matches. There are 15 residues in the CDR3. CDR3 protein: CASTLFGQGSQPQHF. The CDR3 DNA sequence: TGTGCCAGCACCCTCTTTGGACAGGGAAGTCAGCCCCAGCATTTT.

This clone appeared a single time. V is TRBV6-5 and J is TRBJ1-1; D not resolved. The V end lost 6 bases, the J end lost 1 base, and 12 bases lay between the germline ends. This CDR3 region has 14 residues. CDR1 is MNHEY, CDR2 SVGAGI, per germline. CDR3 nucleotides: TGTGCCAGCAGCCCGAATCCAGGGAACACTGAAGCTTTCTTT. It encodes CASSPNPGNTEAFF.

The V gene is TRBV4-3, the J gene TRBJ2-1; unclear D gene. With 1 base removed from V and 4 bases from J, the gap between germline ends came to 11 bases. Per germline, CDR1 LGHNA and CDR2 YSLEER. The CDR3 is 15 amino acids. CDR3 protein: CASSQVGTAYNEQFF. CDR3 DNA sequence: TGCGCCAGCAGCCAAGTCGGAACAGCTTACAATGAGCAGTTCTTC.

This chain uses TRBV19 with TRBJ2-7; 7 bases match TRBD2. The germline gives CDR1 LNHDA, CDR2 SQIVND (reference sequence). With 4 bases clipped from V and 3 bases from J, the junction kept 6 bases outside the gene matches. This CDR3 is built from 14 residues. The CDR3 bases are TGTGCCAGTAGTACTAGTCTAGCGGTCTACGAGCAGTACTTC. This gives the protein CASSTSLAVYEQYF.

This clone came up once. The J gene is TRBJ1-4, the V gene TRBV28, with D possibly matching TRBD1 (6 bases). The CDR3 extends over 15 amino acids. CDR1 and CDR2 (germline): MDHEN, SYDVKM. The germline V and J ends were trimmed by 7 bases and 6 bases, with 18 bases remaining between them. As DNA, the CDR3 is TGTGCCAGCAACCAATTGGGTGGGGGCGATGAAAAACTGTTTTTT. Translating gives CASNQLGGGDEKLFF.

V usage is TRBV28 and J usage is TRBJ1-2, with D unclear. The CDR3 is 15 residues long. CDR1 is MDHEN and CDR2 is SYDVKM in the germline V gene. V lost 5 bases, J lost 3 bases, and 16 bases lay in between. The chain's CDR3 is CASSTEGIADYGYTF. CDR3 coding DNA: TGTGCCAGCAGTACCGAGGGAATTGCGGACTATGGCTACACCTTC.

The rearrangement links TRBV4-3 to TRBJ2-2; 9 bases line up with TRBD1. The CDR3 has 16 residues. Losses at the gene ends were 1 base for V and 4 bases for J; bases not matched to a gene: 4. CDR1 and CDR2 (germline): LGHNA, YSLEER. The CDR3 spells CASSQGQGGGTGELFF. The DNA of the CDR3 is TGCGCCAGCAGCCAAGGACAGGGGGGAGGCACCGGGGAGCTGTTTTTT.

The genes are TRBV7-8 and TRBJ1-1, with TRBD1 matching 7 bases. The CDR3 is 16 residues long. Germline-derived CDR1 and CDR2 are SGHVS and FQNEAQ. After removal of 5 bases from V and 0 bases from J, the junction contained 9 bases not matched to a gene. The CDR3 bases are TGTGCCAGCAGCCTCCAACAGGGGCTCTTGAACACTGAAGCTTTCTTT. This codes for CASSLQQGLLNTEAFF.

The rearrangement links TRBV3-1 (or the pseudogene TRBV3-2) to TRBJ2-2; 14 nucleotides agree with TRBD2. V trimming: 4 bases; J trimming: 4 bases; junction bases outside the gene matches: 2. Germline CDR1 and CDR2: LGHDT and YNNKEL (reference sequence). CDR3 length equals 16 residues. The CDR3 region is CASSPGLAGVTGELFF. For the CDR3, the DNA is TGTGCCAGCAGCCCGGGACTAGCGGGAGTCACCGGGGAGCTGTTTTTT.

The CDR3 coding sequence is TGCAGCGTTGAACGGCGAGCTCAACACACAGATACGCAGTATTTT. Translated, it gives CSVERRAQHTDTQYF. V gene TRBV29-1 combines with J gene TRBJ2-3, with no clear D. The CDR3 contains 15 residues. CDR1 and CDR2 (germline): SQVTM, ANQGSEA. V was cut by 2 bases and J by 2 bases, with 14 bases left in between.

V is TRBV4-1 and J is TRBJ2-1, with 7 bases identical to TRBD2. The J segment lost 3 bases and the V segment lost 3 bases, leaving 8 bases of the junction unmatched. Germline assignment: CDR1 MGHRA and CDR2 YSYEKL. This CDR3 comprises 16 residues. The CDR3 protein is CASSQIAGPGYNEQFF. CDR3 nucleotide sequence: TGCGCCAGCAGCCAGATAGCGGGCCCGGGCTACAATGAGCAGTTCTTC.